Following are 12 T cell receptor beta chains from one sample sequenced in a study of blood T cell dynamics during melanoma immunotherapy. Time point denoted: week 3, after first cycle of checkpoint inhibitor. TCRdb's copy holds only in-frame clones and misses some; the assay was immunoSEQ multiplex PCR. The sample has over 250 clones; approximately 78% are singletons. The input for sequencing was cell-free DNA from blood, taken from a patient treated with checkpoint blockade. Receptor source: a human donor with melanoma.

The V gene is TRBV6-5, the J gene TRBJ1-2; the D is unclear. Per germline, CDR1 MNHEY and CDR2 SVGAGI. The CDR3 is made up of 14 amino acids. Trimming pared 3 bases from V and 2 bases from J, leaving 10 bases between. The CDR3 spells CASSYRGQNYGYTF. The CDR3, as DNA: TGTGCCAGCAGTTATCGAGGGCAGAACTATGGCTACACCTTC.

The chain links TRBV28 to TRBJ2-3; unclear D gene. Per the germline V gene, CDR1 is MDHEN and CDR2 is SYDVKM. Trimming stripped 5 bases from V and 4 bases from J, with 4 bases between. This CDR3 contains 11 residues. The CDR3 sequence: CASSPSDTQYF. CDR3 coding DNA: TGTGCCAGCAGTCCCTCAGATACGCAGTATTTT.

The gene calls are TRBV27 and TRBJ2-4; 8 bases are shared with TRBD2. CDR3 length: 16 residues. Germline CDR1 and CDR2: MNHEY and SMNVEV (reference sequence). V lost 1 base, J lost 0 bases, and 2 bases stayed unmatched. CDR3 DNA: TGTGCCAGCAGTTTATTAGCGGGGCTAGCCAAAAACATTCAGTACTTC. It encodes CASSLLAGLAKNIQYF.

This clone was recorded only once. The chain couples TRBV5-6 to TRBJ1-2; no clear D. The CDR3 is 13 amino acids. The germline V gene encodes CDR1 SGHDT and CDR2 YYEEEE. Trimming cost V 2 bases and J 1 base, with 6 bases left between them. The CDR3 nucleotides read TGTGCCAGCAGCTTTGACCGTAACTATGGCTACACCTTC. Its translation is CASSFDRNYGYTF.

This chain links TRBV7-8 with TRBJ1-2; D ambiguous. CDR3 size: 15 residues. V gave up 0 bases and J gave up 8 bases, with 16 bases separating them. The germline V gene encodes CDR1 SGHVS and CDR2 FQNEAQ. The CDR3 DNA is TGTGCCAGCAGCTTAGCGCGCGGAGCCTTACTCGGCTACACCTTC. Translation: CASSLARGALLGYTF. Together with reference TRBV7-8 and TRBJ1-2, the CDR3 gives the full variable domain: GAGVSQSPRYKVAKRGQDVALRCDPISGHVSLFWYQQALGQGPEFLTYFQNEAQLDKSGLPSDRFFAERPEGSVSTLKIQRTQQEDSAVYLCASSLARGALLGYTFGSGTRLTVV.

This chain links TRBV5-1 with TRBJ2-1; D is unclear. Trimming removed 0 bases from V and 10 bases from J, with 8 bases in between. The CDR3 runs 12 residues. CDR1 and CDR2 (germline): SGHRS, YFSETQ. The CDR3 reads CASSLVALEQFF. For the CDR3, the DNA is TGCGCCAGCAGCTTGGTGGCCTTAGAGCAGTTCTTC.

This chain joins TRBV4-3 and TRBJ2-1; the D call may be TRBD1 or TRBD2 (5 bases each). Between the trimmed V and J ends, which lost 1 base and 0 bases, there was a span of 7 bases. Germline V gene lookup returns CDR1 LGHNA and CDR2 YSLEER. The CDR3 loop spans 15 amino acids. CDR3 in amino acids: CASSQGGSSYNEQFF. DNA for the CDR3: TGCGCCAGCAGCCAAGGGGGGAGCTCCTACAATGAGCAGTTCTTC.

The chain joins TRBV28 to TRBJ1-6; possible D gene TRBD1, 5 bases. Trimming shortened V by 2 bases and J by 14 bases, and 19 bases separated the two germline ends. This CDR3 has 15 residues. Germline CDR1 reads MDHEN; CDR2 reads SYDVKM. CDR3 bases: TGTGCCAGCAGTTTAAAGGGGCCCCCATGGGTGGCCCTCCACTTT. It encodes CASSLKGPPWVALHF.

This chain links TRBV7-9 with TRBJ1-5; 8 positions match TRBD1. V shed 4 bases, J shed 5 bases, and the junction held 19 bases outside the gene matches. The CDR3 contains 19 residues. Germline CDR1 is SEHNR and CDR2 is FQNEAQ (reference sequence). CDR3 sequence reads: CASSSHTGQGRVIDQPQHF. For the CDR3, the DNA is TGTGCCAGCAGCTCCCATACCGGACAGGGCAGGGTAATCGATCAGCCCCAGCATTTT.

The CDR3 DNA follows: TGTGCCAGCAGCCCCGAGCAGGGTACGCAGTATTTT. It translates to CASSPEQGTQYF. The chain carries TRBV7-9 and TRBJ2-3; maybe TRBD1 (5 bases). CDR1 is SEHNR, CDR2 FQNEAQ, per germline (reference sequence). V was clipped by 5 bases and J by 8 bases, with 11 bases between them. The CDR3 has 12 amino acids.

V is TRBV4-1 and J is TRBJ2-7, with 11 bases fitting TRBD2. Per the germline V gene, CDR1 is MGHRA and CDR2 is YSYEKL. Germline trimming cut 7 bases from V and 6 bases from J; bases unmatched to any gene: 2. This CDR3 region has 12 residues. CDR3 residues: CASKGLAGEQYF. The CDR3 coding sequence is TGCGCCAGCAAAGGACTAGCGGGCGAGCAGTACTTC.

The CDR3 protein is CASSETALVDGYTF. CDR3 coding DNA: TGCGCCAGCAGTGAGACAGCCTTAGTCGATGGCTACACCTTC. This rearrangement joins TRBV10-2 to TRBJ1-2; D is unclear. The CDR3 is 14 residues long. V was shortened by 2 bases and J by 6 bases, with 13 bases between the two germline ends. Germline-derived CDR1 and CDR2 are WSHSY and SAAADI.